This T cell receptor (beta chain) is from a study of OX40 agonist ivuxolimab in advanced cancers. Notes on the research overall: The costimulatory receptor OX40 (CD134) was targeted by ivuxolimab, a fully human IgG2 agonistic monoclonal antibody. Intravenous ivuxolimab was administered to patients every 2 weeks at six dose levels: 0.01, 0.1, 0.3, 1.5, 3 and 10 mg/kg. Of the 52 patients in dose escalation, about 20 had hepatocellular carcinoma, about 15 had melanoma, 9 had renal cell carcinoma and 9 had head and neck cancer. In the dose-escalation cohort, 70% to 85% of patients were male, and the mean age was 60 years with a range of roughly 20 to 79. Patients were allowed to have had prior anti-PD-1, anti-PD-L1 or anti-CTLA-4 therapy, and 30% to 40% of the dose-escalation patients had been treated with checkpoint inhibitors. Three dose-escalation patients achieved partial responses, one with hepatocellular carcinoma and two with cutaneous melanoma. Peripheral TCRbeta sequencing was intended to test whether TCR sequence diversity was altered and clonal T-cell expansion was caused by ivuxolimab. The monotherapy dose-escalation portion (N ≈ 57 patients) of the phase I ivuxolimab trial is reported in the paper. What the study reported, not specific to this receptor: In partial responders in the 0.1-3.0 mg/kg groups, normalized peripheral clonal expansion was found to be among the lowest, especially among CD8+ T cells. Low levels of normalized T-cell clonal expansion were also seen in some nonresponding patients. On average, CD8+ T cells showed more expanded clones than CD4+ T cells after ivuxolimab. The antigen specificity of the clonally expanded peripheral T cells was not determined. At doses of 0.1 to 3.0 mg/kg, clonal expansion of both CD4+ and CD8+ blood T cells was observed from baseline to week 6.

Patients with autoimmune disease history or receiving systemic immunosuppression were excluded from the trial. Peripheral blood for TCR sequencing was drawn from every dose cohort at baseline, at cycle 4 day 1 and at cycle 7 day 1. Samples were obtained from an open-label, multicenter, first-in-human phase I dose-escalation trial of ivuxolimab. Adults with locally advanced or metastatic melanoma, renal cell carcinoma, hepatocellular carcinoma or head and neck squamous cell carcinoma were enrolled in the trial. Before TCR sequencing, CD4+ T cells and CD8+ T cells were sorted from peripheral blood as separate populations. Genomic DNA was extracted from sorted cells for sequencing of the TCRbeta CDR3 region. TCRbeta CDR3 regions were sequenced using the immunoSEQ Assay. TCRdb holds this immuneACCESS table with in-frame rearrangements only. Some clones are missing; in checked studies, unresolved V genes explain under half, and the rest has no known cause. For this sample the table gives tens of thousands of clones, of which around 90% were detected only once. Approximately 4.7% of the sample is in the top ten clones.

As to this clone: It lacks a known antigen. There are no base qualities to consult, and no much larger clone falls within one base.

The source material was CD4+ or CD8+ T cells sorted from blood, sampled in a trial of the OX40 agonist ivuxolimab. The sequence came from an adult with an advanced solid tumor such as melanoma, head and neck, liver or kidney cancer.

DNA sequence: TGTGCCAGCAGCTTGGGGGGGTTTGAGGGCACAGATACGCAGTATTTT. Its amino acids are CASSLGGFEGTDTQYF. The chain is encoded by TRBV5-5 joined to TRBJ2-3, with the D gene possibly TRBD1 or TRBD2, each one fitting 5 bases. The V end loses 0 bases and the J end loses 1 base, and a stretch of 12 bases separates them. The germline V gene (reference sequence) yields SGHKS for CDR1 and YYEKEE for CDR2. The CDR3, cysteine through phenylalanine, is 16 amino acids long. CDR3 DNA is the only sequence kept; it has 48 bases, read in frame from the first base.